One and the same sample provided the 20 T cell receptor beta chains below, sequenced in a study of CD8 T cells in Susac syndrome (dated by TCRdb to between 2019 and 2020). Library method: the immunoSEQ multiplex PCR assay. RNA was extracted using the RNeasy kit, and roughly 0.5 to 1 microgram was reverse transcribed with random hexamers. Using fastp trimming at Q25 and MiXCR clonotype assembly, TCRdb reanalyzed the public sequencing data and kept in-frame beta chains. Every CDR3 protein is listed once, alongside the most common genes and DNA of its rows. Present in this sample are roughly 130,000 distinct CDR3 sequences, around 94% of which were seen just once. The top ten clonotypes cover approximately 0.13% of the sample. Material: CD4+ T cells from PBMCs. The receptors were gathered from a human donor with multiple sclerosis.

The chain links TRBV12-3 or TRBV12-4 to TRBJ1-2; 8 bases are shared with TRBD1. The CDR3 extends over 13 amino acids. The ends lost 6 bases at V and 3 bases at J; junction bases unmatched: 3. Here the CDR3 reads CASRVQGDYGYTF. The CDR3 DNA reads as TGTGCCAGCAGAGTACAGGGGGACTATGGCTACACCTTC.

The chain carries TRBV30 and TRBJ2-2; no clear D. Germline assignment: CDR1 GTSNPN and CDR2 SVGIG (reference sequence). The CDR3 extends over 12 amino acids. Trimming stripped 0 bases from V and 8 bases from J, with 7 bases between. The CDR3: CAWSVPRGELFF. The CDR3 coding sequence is TGTGCCTGGAGTGTTCCCAGGGGGGAGCTGTTTTTT.

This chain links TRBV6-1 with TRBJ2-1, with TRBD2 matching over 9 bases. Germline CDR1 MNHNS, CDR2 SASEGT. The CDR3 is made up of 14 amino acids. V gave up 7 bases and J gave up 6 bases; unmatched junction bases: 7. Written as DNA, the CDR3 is TGTGCCAGCACCCTAGCGGGGCTCGTCAATGAGCAGTTCTTC. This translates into CASTLAGLVNEQFF.

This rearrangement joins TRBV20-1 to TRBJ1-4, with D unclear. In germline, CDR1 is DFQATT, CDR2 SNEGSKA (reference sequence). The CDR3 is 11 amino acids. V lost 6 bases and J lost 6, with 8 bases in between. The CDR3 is CSAGIDEKLFF. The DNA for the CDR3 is TGCAGTGCGGGGATCGATGAAAAACTGTTTTTT.

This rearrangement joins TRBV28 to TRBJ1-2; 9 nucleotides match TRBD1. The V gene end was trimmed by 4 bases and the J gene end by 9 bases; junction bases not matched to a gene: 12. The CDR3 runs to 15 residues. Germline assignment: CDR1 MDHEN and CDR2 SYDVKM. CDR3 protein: CASSSLTGGVTRYTF. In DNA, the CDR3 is TGTGCCAGCAGTTCCCTGACAGGGGGAGTAACGCGCTACACCTTC.

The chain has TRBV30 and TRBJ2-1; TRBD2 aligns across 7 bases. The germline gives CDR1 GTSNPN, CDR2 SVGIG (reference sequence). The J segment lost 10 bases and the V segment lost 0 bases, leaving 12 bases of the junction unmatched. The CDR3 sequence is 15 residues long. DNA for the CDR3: TGTGCCTGGAGTGTAGCTAGCGGCGGGCCAACCGAGCAGTTCTTC. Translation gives CAWSVASGGPTEQFF. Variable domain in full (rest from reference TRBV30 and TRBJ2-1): SQTIHQWPATLVQPVGSPLSLECTVEGTSNPNLYWYRQAAGRGLQLLFYSVGIGQISSEVPQNLSASRPQDRQFILSSKKLLLSDSGFYLCAWSVASGGPTEQFFGPGTRLTVL.

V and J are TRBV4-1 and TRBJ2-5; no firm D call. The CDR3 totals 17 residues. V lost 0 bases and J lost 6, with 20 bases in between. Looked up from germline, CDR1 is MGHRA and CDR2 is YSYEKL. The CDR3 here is CASSQESLVVSKKTQYF. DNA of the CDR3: TGCGCCAGCAGCCAAGAGAGCTTAGTTGTTAGCAAGAAGACCCAGTACTTC.

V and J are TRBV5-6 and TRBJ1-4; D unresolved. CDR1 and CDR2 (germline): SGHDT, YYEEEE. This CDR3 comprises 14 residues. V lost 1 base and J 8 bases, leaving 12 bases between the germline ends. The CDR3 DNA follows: TGTGCCAGCAGCTTGTCGGCGGCTGGCGAAAAACTGTTTTTT. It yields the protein CASSLSAAGEKLFF.

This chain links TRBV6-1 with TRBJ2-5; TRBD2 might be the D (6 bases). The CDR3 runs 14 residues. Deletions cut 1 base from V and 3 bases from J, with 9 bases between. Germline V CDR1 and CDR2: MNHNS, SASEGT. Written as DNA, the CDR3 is TGTGCCAGCAGTGAAGGGACTACCAAAGAGACCCAGTACTTC. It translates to CASSEGTTKETQYF.

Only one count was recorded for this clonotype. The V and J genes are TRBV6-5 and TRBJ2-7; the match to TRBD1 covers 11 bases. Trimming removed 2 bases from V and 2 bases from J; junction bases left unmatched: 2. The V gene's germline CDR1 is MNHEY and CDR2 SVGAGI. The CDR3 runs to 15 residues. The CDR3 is CASSYADRGPYEQYF. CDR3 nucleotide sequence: TGTGCCAGCAGTTACGCGGACAGGGGGCCCTACGAGCAGTACTTC.

In DNA, the CDR3 is TGTGCCAGCAGCCATTCTCTAGCGGGAGGCGGGTTCTTC. This codes for CASSHSLAGGGFF. The V and J genes are TRBV3-1 and TRBJ2-1, with TRBD2 matching 11 bases. The CDR3 loop spans 13 amino acids. CDR1 is LGHDT, CDR2 YNNKEL, per germline (reference sequence). The J segment lost 15 bases and the V segment lost 3 bases, leaving 7 bases of the junction unmatched.

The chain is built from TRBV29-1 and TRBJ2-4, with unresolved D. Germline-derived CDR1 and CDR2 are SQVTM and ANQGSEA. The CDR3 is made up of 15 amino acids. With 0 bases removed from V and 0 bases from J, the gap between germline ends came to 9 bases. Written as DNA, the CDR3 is TGCAGCGTTGAAGATTCCTTCGTAGCCAAAAACATTCAGTACTTC. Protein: CSVEDSFVAKNIQYF.

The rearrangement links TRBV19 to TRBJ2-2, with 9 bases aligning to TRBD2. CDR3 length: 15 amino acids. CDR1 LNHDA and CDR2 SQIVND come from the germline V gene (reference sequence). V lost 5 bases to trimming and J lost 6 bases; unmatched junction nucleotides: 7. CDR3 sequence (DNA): TGTGCCAGTAGTTCACCGGGACTAGCTGCCGGGGAGCTGTTTTTT. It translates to CASSSPGLAAGELFF.

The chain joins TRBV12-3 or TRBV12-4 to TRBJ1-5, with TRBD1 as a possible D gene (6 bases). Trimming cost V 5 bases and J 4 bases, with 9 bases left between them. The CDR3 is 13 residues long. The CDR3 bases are TGTGCCAGCAGTACTAGGGGGAATCAGCCCCAGCATTTT. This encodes CASSTRGNQPQHF.

The CDR3 protein is CASSRLVGNEQFF. Here the CDR3 DNA reads TGCGCCAGCAGCCGACTGGTAGGCAATGAGCAGTTCTTC. V gene TRBV23-1 combines with J gene TRBJ2-1; D gene unclear. TRBV23-1 carries the ORF label, with uncertain function. The CDR3 contains 13 residues. The V end was cut by 6 bases, the J end by 6 bases, with 12 bases between.

The CDR3 DNA reads TGTGCCAGCACACTGTCAAGACCTGAAGCTTTCTTT. Amino acid sequence: CASTLSRPEAFF. The chain employs TRBV2 and TRBJ1-1; no clear D gene. Germline CDR1 SNHLY, CDR2 FYNNEI. V shed 7 bases and J shed 6 bases, with 12 bases lying between them. The CDR3 runs 12 residues.

CDR3 DNA: TGCAGTGCTAGAGATCGGGACAGGGGGGGTACTGAAGCTTTCTTT. This sequence encodes CSARDRDRGGTEAFF. The chain uses TRBV20-1 and TRBJ1-1, with 11 bases identical to TRBD1. CDR3 length: 15 amino acids. V shed 0 bases, J shed 5 bases, and the junction held 5 bases outside the gene matches. Germline V CDR1 and CDR2: DFQATT, SNEGSKA (reference sequence).

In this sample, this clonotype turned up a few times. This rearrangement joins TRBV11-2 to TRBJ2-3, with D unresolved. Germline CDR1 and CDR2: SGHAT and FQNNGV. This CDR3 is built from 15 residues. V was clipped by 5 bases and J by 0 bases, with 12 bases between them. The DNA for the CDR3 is TGTGCCAGCAGCCCTATTCACCCTAGCACAGATACGCAGTATTTT. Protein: CASSPIHPSTDTQYF.

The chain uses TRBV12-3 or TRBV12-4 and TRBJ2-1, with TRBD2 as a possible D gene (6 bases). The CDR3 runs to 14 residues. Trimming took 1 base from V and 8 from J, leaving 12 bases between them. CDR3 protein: CASSLGLPGDEQFF. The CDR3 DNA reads TGTGCCAGCAGTTTAGGGCTGCCGGGAGATGAGCAGTTCTTC.

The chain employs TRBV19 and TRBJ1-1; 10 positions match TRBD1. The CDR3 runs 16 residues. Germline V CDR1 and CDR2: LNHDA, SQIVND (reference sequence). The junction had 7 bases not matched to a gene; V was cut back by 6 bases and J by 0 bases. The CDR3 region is CASRPLDRGLNTEAFF. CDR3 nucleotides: TGTGCCAGTAGGCCCCTGGACAGGGGGTTGAACACTGAAGCTTTCTTT.